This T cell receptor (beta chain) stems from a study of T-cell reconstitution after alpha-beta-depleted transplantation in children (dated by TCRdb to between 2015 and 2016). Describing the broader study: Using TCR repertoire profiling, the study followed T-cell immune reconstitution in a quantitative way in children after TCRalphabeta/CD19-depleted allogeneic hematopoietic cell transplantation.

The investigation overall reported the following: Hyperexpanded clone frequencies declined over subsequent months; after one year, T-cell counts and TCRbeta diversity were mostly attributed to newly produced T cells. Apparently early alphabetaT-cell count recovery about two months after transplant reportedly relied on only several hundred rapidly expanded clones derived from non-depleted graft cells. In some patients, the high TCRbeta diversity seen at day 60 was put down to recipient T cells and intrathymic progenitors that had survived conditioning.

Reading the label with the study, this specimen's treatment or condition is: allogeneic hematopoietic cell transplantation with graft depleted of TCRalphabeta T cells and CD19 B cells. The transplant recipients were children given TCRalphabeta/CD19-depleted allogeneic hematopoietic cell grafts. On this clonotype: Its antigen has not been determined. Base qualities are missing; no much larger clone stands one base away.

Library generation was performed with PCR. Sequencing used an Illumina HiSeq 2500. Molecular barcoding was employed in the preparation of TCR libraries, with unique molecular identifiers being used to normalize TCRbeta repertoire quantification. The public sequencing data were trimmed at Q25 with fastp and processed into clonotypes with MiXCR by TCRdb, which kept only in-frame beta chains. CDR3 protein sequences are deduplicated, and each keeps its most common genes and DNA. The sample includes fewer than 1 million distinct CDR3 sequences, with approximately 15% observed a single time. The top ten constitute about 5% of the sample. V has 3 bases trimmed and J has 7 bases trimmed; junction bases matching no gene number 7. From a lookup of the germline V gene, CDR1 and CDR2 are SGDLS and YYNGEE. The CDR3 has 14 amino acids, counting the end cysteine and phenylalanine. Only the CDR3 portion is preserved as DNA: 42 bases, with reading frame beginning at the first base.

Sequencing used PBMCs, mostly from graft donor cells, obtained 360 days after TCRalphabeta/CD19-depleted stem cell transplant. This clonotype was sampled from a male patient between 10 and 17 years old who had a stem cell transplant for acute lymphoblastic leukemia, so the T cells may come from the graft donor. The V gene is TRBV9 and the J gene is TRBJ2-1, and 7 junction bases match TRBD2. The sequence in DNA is TGTGCCAGCAGCGCCCCTCTAGCGGCGAATGAGCAGTTCTTC. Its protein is CASSAPLAANEQFF.